This is a list of T cell receptor beta chains from one sample in a study of cytomegalovirus exposure and HLA in healthy donors. Only in-frame clones appear in the TCRdb table, and some are missing; sequencing was by immunoSEQ multiplex PCR. The sample includes 150,000 to 200,000 clones, 80% to 85% seen only once; the top ten take around 0.99%. The sequenced sample consisted of PBMCs. These receptors were collected from a woman between 40 and 55 years old in good health and CMV-seronegative. The CDR3 runs from the conserved cysteine through the conserved F or W. D genes are given only for firm matches. The size field is filled for only some rows; it gives once, few, many or a size class.

once . TRBJ1-1 TRBV13 CAFSIRGGAEAFF
. . TRBJ2-3 TRBV18 CASSIGFTDTQYF
few TRBD1 TRBJ1-5 TRBV2 CASINDRGAHQPQHF
. . TRBJ1-2 TRBV9 CVSSTTARQRSNYGYTF
few TRBD1 TRBJ2-6 TRBV9 CASSVGTGNSGANVLTF
. TRBD2 TRBJ2-5 TRBV27 CASRGLAGGETQYF
. . TRBJ1-5 TRBV28 CASQAGGPQHF
. . TRBJ2-5 TRBV9 CASSVSGAQTETQYF
few TRBD1 TRBJ1-3 TRBV19 CASSGRDRGSSGNTIYF
. . TRBJ1-6 TRBV25-1 CASSNPGLSLHF
. . TRBJ2-2 TRBV4-3 CASSQAPNTGELFF
. . TRBJ1-3 TRBV9 CASSPVRSGNTIYF
. TRBD1 TRBJ1-3 TRBV29-1 CSGSRGLGNTIYF
. . TRBJ2-5 TRBV2 CASRSSQETQYF
. TRBD1 TRBJ2-5 TRBV11-1 CASSFNTGQGGETQYF
. . TRBJ2-7 TRBV27 CASSDRWGPYEQYF
. . TRBJ1-2 TRBV27 CASSSGGADYGYTF
once TRBD2 TRBJ2-3 TRBV7-9 CASSLATGTSGIDTQYF
. . TRBJ2-1 TRBV18 CASSPLGGYDEQFF
once . TRBJ2-1 TRBV27 CASSRTEGLSVNEQFF
. TRBD2 TRBJ2-3 TRBV11-2 CASSLVGTTLSTDTQYF
. . TRBJ2-2 TRBV7-9 CSSSSTLASNTGELFF
few TRBD2 TRBJ2-3 TRBV5-1 CASSLGGLQGTDTQYF
. . TRBJ1-2 TRBV7-3 CASSLDSRGYYGYTF
once . TRBJ2-7 TRBV5-6 CASSLRDYEQYF
. . TRBJ2-5 TRBV5-1 CASSLTQGGKETQYF
. TRBD2 TRBJ2-5 TRBV5-6 CASISGGFGTQYF
. . TRBJ2-7 TRBV4-3 CASSQGVGEQYF
. . TRBJ1-1 TRBV19 CASSTLGRADTEAFF
. . TRBJ2-1 TRBV5-5 CASSFELASNEQFF
. . TRBJ2-5 TRBV7-2 CASSLAGRKETQYF
. . . TRBV7-6 CASSLGAGPYEQYF
. . TRBJ1-3 TRBV9 CASSVVPGDSGNTIYF
. TRBD2 TRBJ2-1 TRBV5-5 CASSFRIAGGNEQFF
. . TRBJ2-2 TRBV19 CASSIAYTGELFF
. . TRBJ1-1 TRBV9 CASSVASREGAEAFF
. . TRBJ1-2 TRBV19 CASSIDRGDGYTF
. . TRBJ1-1 TRBV2 CASTTTLTSVNTEAFF
. . TRBJ1-5 TRBV15 CATSRDSGVRQPQHF
. TRBD1 TRBJ1-6 TRBV19 CASSIRTGRDNSPLHF